A single sample gave rise to the 14 T cell receptor beta chains below, sequenced in a study of tumor and adjacent non-tumor tissue in lung cancer. TCRbeta libraries were built with three rounds of nested PCR, modified from ARM-PCR. In TCRdb, the multiplex PCR reads were re-called with MiXCR into one record per CDR3 protein. The sample holds approximately 79,000 distinct CDR3 sequences; over 60% are singletons and the top ten take around 10%. This sample's RNA came from whole unsorted tissue. Sequencing was done on a sample of lung tumor tissue. The receptors derive from a woman aged 40 to 50 with non-small cell lung cancer.

Of note for this clonotype: Given a much more abundant clone one base away, this may be a read error. The J gene is TRBJ2-7, the V gene TRBV20-1; TRBD1 agrees at 9 bases. CDR1 and CDR2 from the germline V gene are DFQATT and SNEGSKA (reference sequence). CDR3 size: 12 residues. The CDR3 reads CSQQGANREQYF. The CDR3 DNA is TGCAGCCAACAGGGGGCGAACCGCGAGCAGTACTTC.

This clonotype has a count of ten or more. J is TRBJ1-6 and V is TRBV6-1; possible D gene TRBD1, 5 bases. The germline V gene encodes CDR1 MNHNS and CDR2 SASEGT. Trimming cost V 4 bases and J 7 bases, with 11 bases left between them. The CDR3 loop spans 14 amino acids. CDR3 sequence: CASSGYKGNSPLHF. The CDR3 DNA reads as TGTGCCAGCAGTGGATACAAGGGGAATTCACCCCTCCACTTT.

The table lists this clonotype with many counts. The chain combines TRBV6-4 with TRBJ2-1, with 11 positions matching TRBD1. CDR1 is MRHNA and CDR2 is SNTAGT in the germline V gene. Trimming cost V 2 bases and J 7 bases; bases outside gene matches: 1. CDR3 length equals 14 residues. DNA for the CDR3: TGTGCCAGCAGTGACGGACAGGGGGCGAATGAGCAGTTCTTC. It specifies CASSDGQGANEQFF.

This clonotype was seen many times. The chain has TRBV28 and TRBJ2-5; perhaps TRBD1 as D (7 bases). Trimming pared 7 bases from V and 4 bases from J, leaving 19 bases between. This CDR3 has 15 residues. CDR1 is MDHEN, CDR2 SYDVKM, per germline. The CDR3 loop reads CASTQIGGQRETQYF. The CDR3 coding sequence is TGTGCCAGCACTCAGATCGGGGGACAGAGAGAGACCCAGTACTTC.

The DNA of the CDR3 is TGCAGTGCGGGGGGGGCCGGGGGATGCAGCAATGAGCAGTTCTTC. Protein sequence: CSAGGAGGCSNEQFF. This chain connects TRBV20-1 to TRBJ2-1, with D possibly TRBD2 on 7 matching bases. Germline V lookup: CDR1 DFQATT, CDR2 SNEGSKA (reference sequence). The V end was cut by 6 bases, the J end by 6 bases, with 21 bases between. The CDR3 extends over 15 amino acids.

Comments on this clonotype: The junction shows a germline mismatch at one end, possibly a read error. This rearrangement joins TRBV28 to TRBJ2-5, with TRBD1 identical over 10 bases. CDR1 and CDR2 (germline): MDHEN, SYDVKM. The CDR3 length is 16 residues. The CDR3 DNA is TGTGGCAGCAGTTTAGGGACAGGGGCTGCGGAAGAGACCCAGTACTTC. Protein: CGSSLGTGAAEETQYF.

Concerning this clonotype itself: This CDR3 fails to terminate in the conserved phenylalanine or tryptophan, so it likely reflects a read error. V usage is TRBV6-6 and J usage is TRBJ1-1; possible D gene TRBD1, 5 bases. Trimming took 8 bases from V and 6 from J, leaving 13 bases between them. From germline, CDR1 is MNHNY and CDR2 SVGAGI (reference sequence). This CDR3 has 12 amino acids. The CDR3 bases are TGTGCCAGCCGTGGGGGAGTTGCTGAAGCTTTCCTT. As protein: CASRGGVAEAFL.

This clonotype has a count of ten or more. The CDR3 reads CATTLTGTGANVLTF. CDR3 bases: TGTGCCACTACACTAACAGGGACTGGGGCCAACGTCCTGACTTTC. This chain connects TRBV28 to TRBJ2-6, with D possibly TRBD1 on 6 matching bases. The V end lost 10 bases, the J end lost 2 bases, and 15 bases lay between the germline ends. The CDR3 is 15 residues long. Germline V gene lookup returns CDR1 MDHEN and CDR2 SYDVKM.

Worth noting for this clonotype: At one of its ends the junction is not consistent with the germline gene, which may arise from a read error. This rearrangement joins TRBV11-1 to TRBJ1-4; 8 bases match TRBD1. Germline loops: CDR1 SGHAT, CDR2 FQDESV (reference sequence). CDR3 length: 16 amino acids. The CDR3 reads CTSSLDYGTGTKKLFF. The DNA of the CDR3 is TGTACCAGCAGCTTAGACTACGGGACAGGAACCAAAAAACTGTTTTTT.

V and J are TRBV9 and TRBJ2-1; TRBD1 aligns across 7 bases. Germline assignment: CDR1 SGDLS and CDR2 YYNGEE. This CDR3 is 15 amino acids long. Trimming removed 4 bases from V and 9 bases from J; junction bases left unmatched: 13. This CDR3 is CASSPITTGRTEQFF. CDR3 DNA sequence: TGTGCCAGCAGCCCGATTACGACAGGGCGAACTGAGCAGTTCTTC. The variable domain in full, completed from reference TRBV9 and TRBJ2-1, reads DSGVTQTPKHLITATGQRVTLRCSPRSGDLSVYWYQQSLDQGLQFLIQYYNGEERAKGNILERFSAQQFPDLHSELNLSSLELGDSALYFCASSPITTGRTEQFFGPGTRLTVL.

This clonotype was seen more than once but under ten times. The rearrangement uses TRBV11-2 and TRBJ2-7; D possibly corresponds to TRBD2 (5 bases). The CDR3 is 14 amino acids. CDR1 is SGHAT and CDR2 is FQNNGV in the germline V gene. The V gene lost 4 bases and the J gene lost 10 bases, with 20 bases spanning the gap. The CDR3 nucleotides read TGTGCCAGCAGCTCGTCGGGGAATTACTACAAACAGTACTTC. Amino acids: CASSSSGNYYKQYF.

This rearrangement joins TRBV7-2 to TRBJ2-5; perhaps TRBD2 as D (8 bases). Trimming took 1 base from V and 0 from J, leaving 18 bases between them. CDR1 and CDR2 (germline): SGHTA, FQGNSA. This CDR3 region has 18 residues. The CDR3 protein is CASSLGKGGGGYQETQYF. CDR3 nucleotide sequence: TGTGCCAGCAGCTTAGGAAAAGGGGGCGGGGGGTACCAAGAGACCCAGTACTTC. The full variable domain, in which reference TRBV7-2 and TRBJ2-5 provide the parts outside the CDR3, is GAGVSQSPSNKVTEKGKDVELRCDPISGHTALYWYRQSLGQGLEFLIYFQGNSAPDKSGLPSDRFSAERTGGSVSTLTIQRTQQEDSAVYLCASSLGKGGGGYQETQYFGPGTRLLVL.

Note on this clonotype: Because the CDR3 is missing its conserved closing phenylalanine or tryptophan, this is likely a read error. The V call is TRBV7-2, the J call TRBJ2-5; possible D gene TRBD2, 5 bases. Germline V lookup: CDR1 SGHTA, CDR2 FQGNSA. This CDR3 comprises 15 residues. The DNA of the CDR3 is TGTGCCGGCAGCTCTCCCCTGGGTGGGAGAGAGACCCAGTACCTC. Protein product: CAGSSPLGGRETQYL.

With regard to this clonotype: At one boundary the junction diverges from the germline segment, which might be a read error. The chain combines TRBV11-2 with TRBJ2-1; a weak D match, TRBD2 (6 bases). Germline V lookup: CDR1 SGHAT, CDR2 FQNNGV. This CDR3 contains 16 residues. CDR3 region: CASSETLAPLYNEQFF. The CDR3 DNA follows: TGTGCCAGCAGCGAGACACTAGCTCCACTGTACAATGAGCAGTTCTTT.